The 28 T cell receptor beta chains below come from one sample, sequenced in a study of regulatory T cells in long-lasting Graves disease. To make TCR beta libraries, researchers used iRepertoire HTBI primers and Arm-PCR of CDR3 regions. TCRdb ran MiXCR on the multiplex PCR reads and lists one entry per CDR3 protein. This table has about 450,000 distinct CDR3 sequences, approximately 14% appearing once. Time point noted: newly diagnosed GD, antithyroid drugs for less than 3 months. PBMC-derived RNA was used for the TCR library. The same specimen was also included in a second study, on T cells in Graves' hyperthyroidism and ophthalmopathy.

Sequenced material: peripheral blood mononuclear cells (PBMCs), taken at new diagnosis, from a patient treated with antithyroid drugs. The receptor source for this set is a woman in her 50s with Graves disease.

This clonotype has more than one count but fewer than ten. This chain's CDR3 is CAWSRDPPDTQYF. The DNA for the CDR3 is TGTGCCTGGAGCCGAGATCCCCCAGATACGCAGTATTTT. V usage is TRBV30 and J usage is TRBJ2-3; D is undetermined. Trimming stripped 3 bases from V and 4 bases from J, with 11 bases between. The CDR3 is 13 amino acids. Germline CDR1 reads GTSNPN; CDR2 reads SVGIG (reference sequence).

This clonotype was recorded many times. The chain carries TRBV30 and TRBJ1-4, with 8 bases lining up with TRBD1. The CDR3 has 17 amino acids. From germline, CDR1 is GTSNPN and CDR2 SVGIG (reference sequence). The trim removed 0 bases at V and 5 bases at J, leaving 11 bases unmatched. Here the CDR3 reads CAWSVNSGQALNEKLFF. The CDR3 DNA reads as TGTGCCTGGAGTGTAAATTCGGGACAGGCACTGAATGAAAAACTGTTTTTT.

The chain is built from TRBV12-3 or TRBV12-4 and TRBJ2-2, with D perhaps TRBD1 (5 bases). The ends were cut back, 5 bases at V and 5 bases at J, with 18 bases in the middle. The CDR3 is 16 amino acids. The CDR3 spells CASSPTPGLRTGELFF. CDR3 nucleotides: TGTGCCAGCAGTCCCACACCAGGGCTCCGGACCGGGGAGCTGTTTTTT.

This clonotype was recorded at least ten times. This chain connects TRBV13 to TRBJ2-7; 11 bases agree with TRBD2. Germline values: CDR1 PRHDT, CDR2 FYEKMQ (reference sequence). The CDR3 spans 15 residues. Trimming took 3 bases from V and 6 from J; bases not matched to a gene: 7. The CDR3 region is CASSFTSGSPSEQYF. DNA for the CDR3: TGTGCCAGCAGCTTTACTAGCGGGAGCCCTTCCGAGCAGTACTTC.

This clonotype was observed many times. The V call is TRBV9, the J call TRBJ2-7, with D possibly TRBD1 on 6 matching bases. The CDR3 contains 14 residues. Germline loops: CDR1 SGDLS, CDR2 YYNGEE. With 4 bases removed from V and 5 bases from J, the gap between germline ends came to 16 bases. CDR3 nucleotides: TGTGCCAGCAGCCCACAACAGGGTGTGAACGAGCAGTACTTC. This gives the protein CASSPQQGVNEQYF.

Only a few counts were recorded for this clonotype. This chain joins TRBV7-9 and TRBJ1-4; D is possibly TRBD1 (5 bases). The V end was cut by 4 bases, the J end by 10 bases, with 16 bases between. This CDR3 region has 14 residues. The germline V gene encodes CDR1 SEHNR and CDR2 FQNEAQ (reference sequence). DNA of the CDR3: TGTGCCAGCAGCTCTAGTTGGGGACTCACAAAACTGTTTTTT. It codes for CASSSSWGLTKLFF.

This clonotype appeared many times. The chain has TRBV2 and TRBJ2-6; 9 bases map to TRBD1. V lost 3 bases and J lost 0; bases outside the gene matches: 3. CDR1 is SNHLY and CDR2 is FYNNEI in the germline V gene. The length of the CDR3 is 17 residues. The CDR3 region is CASSEGQGLSGANVLTF. CDR3 nucleotides: TGTGCCAGCAGTGAGGGACAGGGACTCTCTGGGGCCAACGTCCTGACTTTC.

This clonotype occurred a few times. A much larger clone differs by one base, so this may be a read error. V usage is TRBV7-2 and J usage is TRBJ2-1; no firm D call. Germline CDR1 and CDR2: SGHTA and FQGNSA. The CDR3 spans 13 residues. The CDR3 sequence is CASSPLGYSEQFF. CDR3 sequence (DNA): TGTGCCAGCAGCCCACTGGGCTACAGTGAGCAGTTCTTC. The whole variable domain, filled in from reference TRBV7-2 and TRBJ2-1, reads GAGVSQSPSNKVTEKGKDVELRCDPISGHTALYWYRQSLGQGLEFLIYFQGNSAPDKSGLPSDRFSAERTGGSVSTLTIQRTQQEDSAVYLCASSPLGYSEQFFGPGTRLTVL.

This clonotype was counted many times. V is TRBV4-1 and J is TRBJ1-1; D is unclear. V lost 0 bases to trimming and J lost 0 bases, with 11 bases between them. The length of the CDR3 is 16 residues. Germline assignment: CDR1 MGHRA and CDR2 YSYEKL. In DNA form, the CDR3 reads TGCGCCAGCAGCCAAGATCCAGGCGCGATGAACACTGAAGCTTTCTTT. The encoded protein is CASSQDPGAMNTEAFF.

Remarks on this clonotype: The junction and the germline gene differ at one end; a read error may be behind it. The V and J genes are TRBV7-9 and TRBJ1-3; possibly TRBD1 for D (6 bases). The germline gives CDR1 SEHNR, CDR2 FQNEAQ (reference sequence). This CDR3 has 15 amino acids. The CDR3 DNA follows: TGTGTCAGCAGCTTAGGGGGGGAAATTGGAAACACCATATATTTT. This sequence encodes CVSSLGGEIGNTIYF.

This clonotype occurred a few times. The chain is built from TRBV24-1 and TRBJ1-2; 8 nucleotides align to TRBD1. The ends lost 4 bases at V and 8 bases at J; junction bases unmatched: 8. The V gene's germline CDR1 is KGHDR and CDR2 SFDVKD. The CDR3 is 14 residues long. The CDR3 loop reads CATSETDRARGYTF. CDR3 DNA: TGTGCCACCAGTGAAACGGACAGGGCCCGCGGCTACACCTTC.

At least ten counts were recorded for this clonotype. The chain couples TRBV20-1 to TRBJ1-5; a weak D match, TRBD1 (5 bases). The germline V gene encodes CDR1 DFQATT and CDR2 SNEGSKA (reference sequence). This CDR3 region has 16 residues. Deletions cut 5 bases from V and 0 bases from J, with 17 bases between. The CDR3 DNA follows: TGCAGTGCTGGGGCGACAGCCGGGGATAGCAATCAGCCCCAGCATTTT. Protein: CSAGATAGDSNQPQHF.

In this sample, this clonotype turned up many times. The V gene is TRBV7-8, the J gene TRBJ1-5, with unresolved D. Trimming took 1 base from V and 9 from J, leaving 10 bases between them. Germline CDR1 and CDR2: SGHVS and FQNEAQ. This CDR3 comprises 13 residues. CDR3 residues: CASSLDRGWPQHF. For the CDR3, the DNA is TGTGCCAGCAGCTTAGATCGGGGATGGCCCCAGCATTTT. Using reference TRBV7-8 and TRBJ1-5 for the parts outside the CDR3, the full variable domain is GAGVSQSPRYKVAKRGQDVALRCDPISGHVSLFWYQQALGQGPEFLTYFQNEAQLDKSGLPSDRFFAERPEGSVSTLKIQRTQQEDSAVYLCASSLDRGWPQHFGDGTRLSIL.

Many counts were recorded for this clonotype. The gene calls are TRBV28 and TRBJ2-1, with D tentatively TRBD2 (7 bases). V was trimmed by 3 bases and J by 3 bases, leaving 12 bases between them. Germline-derived CDR1 and CDR2 are MDHEN and SYDVKM. CDR3 length: 15 amino acids. In DNA form, the CDR3 reads TGTGCCAGCAGTTTTCGGGGGGCGTACTACAATGAGCAGTTCTTC. It specifies CASSFRGAYYNEQFF. Full variable domain (remainder filled in from reference TRBV28 and TRBJ2-1): DVKVTQSSRYLVKRTGEKVFLECVQDMDHENMFWYRQDPGLGLRLIYFSYDVKMKEKGDIPEGYSVSREKKERFSLILESASTNQTSMYLCASSFRGAYYNEQFFGPGTRLTVL.

The gene calls are TRBV28 and TRBJ1-1; D remains unclear. V lost 3 bases and J lost 1, with 9 bases in between. The length of the CDR3 is 14 residues. Per the germline V gene, CDR1 is MDHEN and CDR2 is SYDVKM. In DNA, the CDR3 is TGTGCCAGCAGTTTGTGGCGGACGAACACTGAAGCTTTCTTT. Amino acids: CASSLWRTNTEAFF.

This clonotype was recorded many times. The gene calls are TRBV5-1 and TRBJ2-3; D tentatively fits TRBD1 or TRBD2 (5 bases each). V was cut by 4 bases and J by 2 bases, with 17 bases left in between. Germline values: CDR1 SGHRS, CDR2 YFSETQ. The CDR3 is 16 residues long. Written as DNA, the CDR3 is TGCGCCAGCAGCCCGCCTGGAAGGGGACCCACAGATACGCAGTATTTT. It specifies CASSPPGRGPTDTQYF.

The chain joins TRBV18 to TRBJ2-1; 7 bases map to TRBD1. Germline loops: CDR1 KGHSH, CDR2 LQKENI. The CDR3 extends over 15 amino acids. V shed 6 bases, J shed 3 bases, and the junction held 8 bases outside the gene matches. CDR3 in DNA: TGTGCCAGCTCGCCTTCGACAGGGATCTACAATGAGCAGTTCTTC. Translation: CASSPSTGIYNEQFF.

This clonotype was seen a handful of times. A read error may produce the germline difference seen at one junction end. The V call is TRBV28, the J call TRBJ2-1; 9 nucleotides match TRBD1. Germline V gene data show CDR1 as MDHEN and CDR2 as SYDVKM. This CDR3 is 15 amino acids long. The CDR3 loop reads CAGRTRDRAVNEQFF. The CDR3, as DNA: TGTGCCGGCAGGACCCGGGACAGGGCAGTTAATGAGCAGTTCTTC.

This clonotype was recorded many times. The J gene is TRBJ2-3, the V gene TRBV13; D might be TRBD2 (6 bases). Trimming removed 1 base from V and 0 bases from J, with 8 bases in between. The CDR3 sequence is 15 residues long. In germline, CDR1 is PRHDT, CDR2 FYEKMQ (reference sequence). DNA for the CDR3: TGTGCCAGCAGCTTAGTAGCGGTTAGCACAGATACGCAGTATTTT. Translation: CASSLVAVSTDTQYF.

This clonotype came up many times. V usage is TRBV20-1 and J usage is TRBJ1-1, with D possibly matching TRBD1 (6 bases). This CDR3 comprises 14 residues. CDR1 and CDR2 (germline): DFQATT, SNEGSKA (reference sequence). Trimming left V 3 bases short and J 3 bases short, with 14 bases between. CDR3 loop: CSARGATVDTEAFF. CDR3 bases: TGCAGTGCTAGGGGGGCGACAGTTGACACTGAAGCTTTCTTT.

The chain joins TRBV20-1 to TRBJ1-1; the D gene is possibly TRBD1 (5 bases). The germline V and J ends were trimmed by 3 bases and 4 bases, with 12 bases remaining between them. This CDR3 region has 13 residues. Germline lookup yields CDR1 DFQATT and CDR2 SNEGSKA (reference sequence). The CDR3 region is CSARGGVGTEAFF. CDR3 bases: TGCAGTGCTAGGGGGGGGGTTGGCACTGAAGCTTTCTTT.

This clonotype was observed at least ten times. The chain joins TRBV2 to TRBJ2-1, with D possibly being TRBD2 (6 bases). The V end lost 8 bases, the J end lost 7 bases, and 21 bases lay between the germline ends. The CDR3 is 15 amino acids. Germline lookup yields CDR1 SNHLY and CDR2 FYNNEI. This CDR3 reads CASFSSAHPENEQFF. DNA for the CDR3: TGTGCCAGCTTCTCTAGCGCTCACCCTGAGAATGAGCAGTTCTTC.

The chain recombines TRBV18 with TRBJ2-1, with 15 nucleotides matching TRBD2. Trimming removed 3 bases from V and 5 bases from J; junction bases left unmatched: 2. Germline CDR1 is KGHSH and CDR2 is LQKENI. The CDR3 runs to 16 residues. The CDR3 here is CASSPGLAGGHNEQFF. In DNA, the CDR3 is TGTGCCAGCTCACCGGGACTAGCGGGAGGCCACAATGAGCAGTTCTTC.

This clonotype was seen a handful of times. The chain employs TRBV9 and TRBJ2-7; 7 nucleotides line up with TRBD2. V lost 3 bases and J lost 4; bases outside the gene matches: 10. The CDR3 consists of 15 residues. CDR1 is SGDLS and CDR2 is YYNGEE in the germline V gene. The CDR3: CASSARTSPGYEQYF. In DNA form, the CDR3 reads TGTGCCAGCAGCGCCCGGACTAGTCCAGGTTACGAGCAGTACTTC.

There are a few counts of this clonotype. The chain carries TRBV14 and TRBJ2-3; D uncertain. The CDR3 covers 14 residues. V shed 4 bases and J shed 6 bases, with 14 bases lying between them. Germline loops: CDR1 SGHDN, CDR2 FVKESK. For the CDR3, the DNA is TGTGCCAGCAGCCCCGTTAGGCTCAAGGATACGCAGTATTTT. Translating it yields CASSPVRLKDTQYF.

This clonotype has just a few counts. This chain uses TRBV12-3 or TRBV12-4 with TRBJ2-2; 11 bases line up with TRBD1. The CDR3 loop spans 13 amino acids. Trimming took 10 bases from V and 6 from J; bases not matched to a gene: 4. The CDR3 loop reads CATGQGGSGELFF. As DNA, the CDR3 is TGTGCCACGGGACAGGGGGGATCCGGGGAGCTGTTTTTT.

This clonotype was seen ten or more times. This sequence joins TRBV12-3 or TRBV12-4 and TRBJ2-3, with no clear D. V was trimmed by 3 bases and J by 2 bases, leaving 12 bases between them. The CDR3 sequence is 15 residues long. CDR3 DNA sequence: TGTGCCAGCAGTTTCTCCCCTCAGAACACAGATACGCAGTATTTT. This gives the protein CASSFSPQNTDTQYF.

The genes are TRBV4-2 and TRBJ2-7; 10 bases agree with TRBD1. V trimming: 2 bases; J trimming: 0 bases; junction bases outside the gene matches: 4. CDR3 size: 16 residues. The germline V gene has CDR1 LGHNA and CDR2 YNFKEQ. The CDR3 sequence is CASSQPTGGVSYEQYF. CDR3 bases: TGTGCCAGCAGCCAACCGACAGGGGGCGTCTCCTACGAGCAGTACTTC.